The source of this T cell receptor beta chain is a study of regulatory T cells in long-lasting Graves disease. The study's findings and limits: The study found lower TCR diversity in persistent Graves' patients than in newly diagnosed ones.

Arm-PCR of CDR3 regions with iRepertoire HTBI primers generated TCR beta libraries. TCRdb reprocessed the multiplex PCR reads via MiXCR and lists one record per CDR3 protein. Of about 470,000 distinct CDR3 sequences listed, around 20% are singletons. Stated time point: persistent/refractory GD, antithyroid drugs over 5 years with positive TRAb. PBMC-extracted RNA yielded the TCR library. This clonotype has more than one count but fewer than ten. Its antigen remains unidentified. The receptor's source is a female donor with Graves disease. The sample was peripheral blood mononuclear cells (PBMCs), taken when the disease was refractory, from a patient treated with antithyroid drugs.

CDR3 in amino acids: CASSPTRGEETQYF. The CDR3 bases are TGTGCCAGCTCACCAACCCGGGGGGAAGAGACCCAGTACTTC. This sequence joins TRBV18 and TRBJ2-5; 7 nucleotides agree with TRBD2. The V segment lost 2 bases and the J segment 3 bases; nucleotides outside the gene matches: 3. The germline V gene has CDR1 KGHSH and CDR2 LQKENI. CDR3 length: 14 residues.